Listed here is a single T cell receptor beta chain. Antigen: not known. The data are from a study of response to subunit inactivated influenza vaccine. Germline values: CDR1 DFQATT, CDR2 SNEGSKA (reference sequence). Trimming pared 0 bases from V and 6 bases from J, leaving 9 bases between. The CDR3 extends over 13 amino acids. TCRdb analysed the RT-PCR reads with MiXCR anew, one entry per CDR3 protein. The table lists hundreds of thousands of distinct CDR3 sequences, approximately 15% of them singletons. Study-wide points: T cells newly recruited by each seasonal influenza vaccination are few, the authors suggested.

The sequence was collected from a man over 45 who received an inactivated influenza vaccine. The sample was PBMCs from blood, taken 14 to 15 days before vaccination. This chain joins TRBV20-1 and TRBJ2-1; unclear D gene. The CDR3 region has the DNA TGCAGTGCTAGAGATCGGTTTGGCAATGAGCAGTTCTTC. Protein: CSARDRFGNEQFF.